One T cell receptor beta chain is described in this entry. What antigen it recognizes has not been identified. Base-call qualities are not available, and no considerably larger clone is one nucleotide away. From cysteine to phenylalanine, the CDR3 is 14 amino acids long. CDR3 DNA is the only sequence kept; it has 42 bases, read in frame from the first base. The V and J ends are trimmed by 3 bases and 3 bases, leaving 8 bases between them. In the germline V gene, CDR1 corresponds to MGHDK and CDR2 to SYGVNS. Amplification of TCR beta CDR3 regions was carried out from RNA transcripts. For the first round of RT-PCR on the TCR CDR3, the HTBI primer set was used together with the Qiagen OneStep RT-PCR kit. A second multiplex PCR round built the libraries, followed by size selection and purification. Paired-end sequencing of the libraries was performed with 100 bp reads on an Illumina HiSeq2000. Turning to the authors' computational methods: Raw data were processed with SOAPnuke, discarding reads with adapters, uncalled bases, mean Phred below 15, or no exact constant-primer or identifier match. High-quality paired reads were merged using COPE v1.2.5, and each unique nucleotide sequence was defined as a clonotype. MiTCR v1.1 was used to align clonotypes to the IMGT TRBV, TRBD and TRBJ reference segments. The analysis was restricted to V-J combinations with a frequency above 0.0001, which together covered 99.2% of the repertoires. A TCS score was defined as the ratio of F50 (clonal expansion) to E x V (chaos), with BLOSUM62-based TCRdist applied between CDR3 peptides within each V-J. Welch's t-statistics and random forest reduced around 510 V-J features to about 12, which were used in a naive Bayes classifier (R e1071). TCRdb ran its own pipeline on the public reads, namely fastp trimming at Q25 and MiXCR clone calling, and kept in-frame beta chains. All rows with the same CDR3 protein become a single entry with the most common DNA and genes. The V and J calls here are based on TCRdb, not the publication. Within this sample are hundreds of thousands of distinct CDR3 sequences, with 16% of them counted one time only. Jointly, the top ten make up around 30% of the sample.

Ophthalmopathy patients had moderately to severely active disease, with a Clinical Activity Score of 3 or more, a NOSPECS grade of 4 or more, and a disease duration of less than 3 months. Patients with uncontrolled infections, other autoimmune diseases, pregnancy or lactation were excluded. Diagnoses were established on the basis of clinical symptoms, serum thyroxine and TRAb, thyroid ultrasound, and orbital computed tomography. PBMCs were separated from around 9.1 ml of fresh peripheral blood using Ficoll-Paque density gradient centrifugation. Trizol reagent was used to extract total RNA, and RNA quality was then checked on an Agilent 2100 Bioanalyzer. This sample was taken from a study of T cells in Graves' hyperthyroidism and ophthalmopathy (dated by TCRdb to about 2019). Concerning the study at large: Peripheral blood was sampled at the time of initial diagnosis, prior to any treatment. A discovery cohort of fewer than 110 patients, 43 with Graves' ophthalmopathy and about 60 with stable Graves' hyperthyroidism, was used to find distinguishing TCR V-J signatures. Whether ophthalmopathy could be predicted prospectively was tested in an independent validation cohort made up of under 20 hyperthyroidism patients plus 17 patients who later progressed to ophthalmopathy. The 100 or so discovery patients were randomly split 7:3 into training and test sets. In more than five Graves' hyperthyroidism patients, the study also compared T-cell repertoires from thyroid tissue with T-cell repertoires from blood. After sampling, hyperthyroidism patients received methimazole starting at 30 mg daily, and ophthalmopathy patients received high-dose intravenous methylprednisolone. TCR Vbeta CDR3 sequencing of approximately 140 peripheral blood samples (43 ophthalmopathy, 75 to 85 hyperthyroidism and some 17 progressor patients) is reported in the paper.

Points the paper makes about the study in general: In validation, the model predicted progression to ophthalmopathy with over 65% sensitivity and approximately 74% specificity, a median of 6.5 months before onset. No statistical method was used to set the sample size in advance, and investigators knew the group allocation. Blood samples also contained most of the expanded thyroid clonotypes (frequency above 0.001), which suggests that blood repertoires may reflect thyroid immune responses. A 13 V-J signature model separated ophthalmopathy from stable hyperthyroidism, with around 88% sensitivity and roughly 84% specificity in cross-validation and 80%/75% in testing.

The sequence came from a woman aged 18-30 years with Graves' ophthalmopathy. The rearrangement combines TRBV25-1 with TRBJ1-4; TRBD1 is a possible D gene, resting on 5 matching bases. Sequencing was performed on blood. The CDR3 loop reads CASSEGTANEKLFF. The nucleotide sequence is TGTGCCAGCAGTGAGGGGACGGCTAATGAAAAACTGTTTTTT.